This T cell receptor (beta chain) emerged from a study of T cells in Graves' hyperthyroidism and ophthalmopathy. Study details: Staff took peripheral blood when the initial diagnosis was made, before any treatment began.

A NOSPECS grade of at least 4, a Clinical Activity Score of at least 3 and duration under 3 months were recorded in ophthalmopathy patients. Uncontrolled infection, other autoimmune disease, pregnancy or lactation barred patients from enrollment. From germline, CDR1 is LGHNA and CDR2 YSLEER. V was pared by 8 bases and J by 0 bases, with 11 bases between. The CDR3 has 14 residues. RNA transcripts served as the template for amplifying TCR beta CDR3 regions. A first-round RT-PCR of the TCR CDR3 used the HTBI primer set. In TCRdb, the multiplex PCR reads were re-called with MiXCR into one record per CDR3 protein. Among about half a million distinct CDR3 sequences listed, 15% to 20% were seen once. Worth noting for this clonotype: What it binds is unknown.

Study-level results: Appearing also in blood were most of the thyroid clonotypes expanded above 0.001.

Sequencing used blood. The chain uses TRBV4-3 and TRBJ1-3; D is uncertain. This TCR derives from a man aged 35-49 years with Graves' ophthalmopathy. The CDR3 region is CASQQISSGNTIYF. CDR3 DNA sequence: TGCGCCAGCCAACAGATCAGCTCTGGAAACACCATATATTTT.